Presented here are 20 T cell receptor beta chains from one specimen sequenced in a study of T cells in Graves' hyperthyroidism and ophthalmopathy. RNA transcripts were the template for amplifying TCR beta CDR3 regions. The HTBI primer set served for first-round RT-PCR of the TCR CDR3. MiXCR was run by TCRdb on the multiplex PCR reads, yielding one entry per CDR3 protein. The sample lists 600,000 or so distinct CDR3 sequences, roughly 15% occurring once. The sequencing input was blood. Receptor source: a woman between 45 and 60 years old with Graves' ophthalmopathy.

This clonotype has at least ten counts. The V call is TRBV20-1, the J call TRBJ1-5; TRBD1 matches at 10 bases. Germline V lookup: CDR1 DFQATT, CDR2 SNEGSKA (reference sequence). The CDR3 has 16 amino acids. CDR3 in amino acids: CSARTGGRSSNQPQHF. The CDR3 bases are TGCAGCGCAAGGACAGGGGGTCGGTCCAGCAATCAGCCCCAGCATTTT.

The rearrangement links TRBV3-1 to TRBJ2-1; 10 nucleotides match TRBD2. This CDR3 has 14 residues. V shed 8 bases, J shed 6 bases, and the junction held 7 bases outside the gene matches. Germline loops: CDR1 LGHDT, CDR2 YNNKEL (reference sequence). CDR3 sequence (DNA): TGTGCCAGCCTTCTAGCGGGAGTGACCAATGAGCAGTTCTTC. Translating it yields CASLLAGVTNEQFF.

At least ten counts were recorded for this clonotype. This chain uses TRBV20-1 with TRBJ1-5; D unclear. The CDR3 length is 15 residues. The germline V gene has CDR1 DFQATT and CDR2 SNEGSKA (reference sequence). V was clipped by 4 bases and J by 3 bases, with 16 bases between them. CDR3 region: CSAKEREQDNQPQHF. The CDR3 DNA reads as TGCAGTGCTAAGGAGAGAGAGCAGGACAATCAGCCCCAGCATTTT.

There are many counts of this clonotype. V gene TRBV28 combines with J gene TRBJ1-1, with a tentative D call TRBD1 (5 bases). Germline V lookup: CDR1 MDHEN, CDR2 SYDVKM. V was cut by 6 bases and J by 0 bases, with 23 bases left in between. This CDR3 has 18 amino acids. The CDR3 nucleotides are TGTGCCAGCAGCCCATCACGCCCCCAGGACATAATGAACACTGAAGCTTTCTTT. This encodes CASSPSRPQDIMNTEAFF.

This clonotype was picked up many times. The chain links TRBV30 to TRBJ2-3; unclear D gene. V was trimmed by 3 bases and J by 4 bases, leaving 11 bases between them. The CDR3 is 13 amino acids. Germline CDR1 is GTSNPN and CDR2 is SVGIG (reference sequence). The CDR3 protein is CAWSRLIADTQYF. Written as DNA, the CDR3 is TGTGCCTGGAGCCGATTGATCGCAGATACGCAGTATTTT. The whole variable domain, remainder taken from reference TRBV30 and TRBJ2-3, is SQTIHQWPATLVQPVGSPLSLECTVEGTSNPNLYWYRQAAGRGLQLLFYSVGIGQISSEVPQNLSASRPQDRQFILSSKKLLLSDSGFYLCAWSRLIADTQYFGPGTRLTVL.

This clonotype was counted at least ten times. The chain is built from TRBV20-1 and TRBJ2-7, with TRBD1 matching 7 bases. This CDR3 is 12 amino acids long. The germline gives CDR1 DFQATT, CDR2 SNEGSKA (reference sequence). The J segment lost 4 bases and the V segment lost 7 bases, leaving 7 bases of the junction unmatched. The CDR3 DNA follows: TGCAGTGTAACTGACAGGGAGTACGAGCAGTACTTC. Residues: CSVTDREYEQYF.

The CDR3 is CSVGGAGAREQYF. The CDR3 nucleotides read TGCAGCGTTGGAGGTGCAGGGGCTCGCGAGCAGTACTTC. The rearrangement links TRBV29-1 to TRBJ2-7; D might be TRBD1 (6 bases). Trimming pared 4 bases from V and 6 bases from J, leaving 16 bases between. The CDR3 sequence is 13 residues long. The germline gives CDR1 SQVTM, CDR2 ANQGSEA.

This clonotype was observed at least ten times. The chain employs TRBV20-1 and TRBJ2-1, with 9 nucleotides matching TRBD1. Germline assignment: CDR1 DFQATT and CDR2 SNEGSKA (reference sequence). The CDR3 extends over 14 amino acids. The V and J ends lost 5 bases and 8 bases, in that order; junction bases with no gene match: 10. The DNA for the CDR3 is TGCAGTGCTTGCCGACAGGGGGATAGGGATGAGCAGTTCTTC. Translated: CSACRQGDRDEQFF.

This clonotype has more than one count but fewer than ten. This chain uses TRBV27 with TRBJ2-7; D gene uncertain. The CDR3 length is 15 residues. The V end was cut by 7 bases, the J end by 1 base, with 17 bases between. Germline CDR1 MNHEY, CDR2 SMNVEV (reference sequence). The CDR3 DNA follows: TGTGCCAGCACCCAAGGGCCCAACCCTTCCTACGAGCAGTACTTC. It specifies CASTQGPNPSYEQYF.

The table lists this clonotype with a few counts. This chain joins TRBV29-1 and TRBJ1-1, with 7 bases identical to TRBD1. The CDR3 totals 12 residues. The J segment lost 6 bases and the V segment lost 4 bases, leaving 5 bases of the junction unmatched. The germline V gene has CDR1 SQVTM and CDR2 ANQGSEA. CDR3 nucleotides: TGCAGCGTTGTTCCTGGGACAGCTGAAGCTTTCTTT. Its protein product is CSVVPGTAEAFF.

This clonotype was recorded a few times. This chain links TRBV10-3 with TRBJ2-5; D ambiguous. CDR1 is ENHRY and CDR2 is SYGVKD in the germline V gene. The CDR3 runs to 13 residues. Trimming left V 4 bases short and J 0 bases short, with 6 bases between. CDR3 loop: CAISVGNQETQYF. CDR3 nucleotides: TGTGCCATCAGTGTGGGGAACCAAGAGACCCAGTACTTC.

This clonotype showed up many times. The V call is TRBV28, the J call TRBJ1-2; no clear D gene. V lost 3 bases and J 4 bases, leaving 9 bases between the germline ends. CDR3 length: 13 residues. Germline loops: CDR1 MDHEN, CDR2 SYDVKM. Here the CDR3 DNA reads TGTGCCAGCAGTTTTGTCAGCAGCTATGGCTACACCTTC. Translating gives CASSFVSSYGYTF.

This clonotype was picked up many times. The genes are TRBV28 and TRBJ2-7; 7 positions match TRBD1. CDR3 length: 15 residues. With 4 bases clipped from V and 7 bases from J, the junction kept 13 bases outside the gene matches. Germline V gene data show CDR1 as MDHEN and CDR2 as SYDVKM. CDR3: CASSSQRGLAGEQYF. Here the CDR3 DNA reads TGTGCCAGCAGTTCTCAAAGGGGGCTGGCGGGTGAGCAGTACTTC.

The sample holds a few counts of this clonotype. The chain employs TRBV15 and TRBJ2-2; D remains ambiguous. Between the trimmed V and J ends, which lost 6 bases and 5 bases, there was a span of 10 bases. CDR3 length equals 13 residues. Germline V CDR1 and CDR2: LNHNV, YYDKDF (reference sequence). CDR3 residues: CATRRLTTGELFF. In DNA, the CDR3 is TGTGCCACCAGGAGATTAACTACCGGGGAGCTGTTTTTT. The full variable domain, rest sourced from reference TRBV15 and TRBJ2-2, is DAMVIQNPRYQVTQFGKPVTLSCSQTLNHNVMYWYQQKSSQAPKLLFHYYDKDFNNEADTPDNFQSRRPNTSFCFLDIRSPGLGDTAMYLCATRRLTTGELFFGEGSRLTVL.

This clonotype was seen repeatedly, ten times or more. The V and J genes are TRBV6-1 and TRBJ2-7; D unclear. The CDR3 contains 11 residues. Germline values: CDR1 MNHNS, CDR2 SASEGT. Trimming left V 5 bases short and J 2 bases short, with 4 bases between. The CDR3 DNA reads TGTGCCAGCAGTAACACCTACGAGCAGTACTTC. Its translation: CASSNTYEQYF.

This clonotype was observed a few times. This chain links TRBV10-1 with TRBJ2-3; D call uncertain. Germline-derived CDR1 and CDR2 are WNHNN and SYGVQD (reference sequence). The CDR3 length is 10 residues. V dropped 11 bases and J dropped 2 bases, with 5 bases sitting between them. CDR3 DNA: TGCGCCGCAAACACAGATACGCAGTATTTT. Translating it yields CAANTDTQYF.

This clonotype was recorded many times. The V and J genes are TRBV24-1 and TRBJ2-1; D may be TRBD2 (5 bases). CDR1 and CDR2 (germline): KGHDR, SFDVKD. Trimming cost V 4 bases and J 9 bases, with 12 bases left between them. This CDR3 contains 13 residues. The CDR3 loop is CATSDRSTTEQFF. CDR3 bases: TGTGCCACCAGTGACCGGTCGACTACTGAGCAGTTCTTC.

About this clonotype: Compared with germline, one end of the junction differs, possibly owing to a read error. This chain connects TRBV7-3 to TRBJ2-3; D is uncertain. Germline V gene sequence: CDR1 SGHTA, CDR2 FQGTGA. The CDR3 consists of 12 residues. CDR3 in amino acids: CASNLFLDTQYF. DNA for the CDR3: TGTGCCAGCAACTTATTCCTAGATACGCAGTATTTT.

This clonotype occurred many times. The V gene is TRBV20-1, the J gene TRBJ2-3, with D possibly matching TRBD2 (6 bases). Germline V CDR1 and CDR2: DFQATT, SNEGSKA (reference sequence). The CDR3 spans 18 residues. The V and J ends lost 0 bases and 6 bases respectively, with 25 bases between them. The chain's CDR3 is CSARDRPPAGPLTDTQYF. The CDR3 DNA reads TGCAGTGCTAGAGATAGGCCACCTGCGGGGCCCCTCACGGATACGCAGTATTTT.

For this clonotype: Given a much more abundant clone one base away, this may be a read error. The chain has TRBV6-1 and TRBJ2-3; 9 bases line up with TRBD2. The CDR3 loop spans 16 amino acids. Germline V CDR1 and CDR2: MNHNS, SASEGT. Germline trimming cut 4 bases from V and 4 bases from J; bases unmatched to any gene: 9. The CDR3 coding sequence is TGTGCCAGCAGTGGACCTAGCGGGATTCGAGCAGATACGCAGTATTTT. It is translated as CASSGPSGIRADTQYF.